The sequence of this TCR beta chain was determined in a study of blood T cell repertoires in COVID-19. In the study overall: From the United States, Italy and Spain came samples of acute and convalescent COVID-19.

Original handling: Quantification of nucleated cells was approximated via reference gene primer amplification. Repertoires were generated with immunoSEQ multiplex PCR, while TCRdb's copy carries only in-frame clones and drops some. The V and J calls and clone size come from that table; D and trimming were worked out from the DNA. The repertoire consists of fewer than 110,000 clones, with roughly 90% occurring once and the leading ten covering more than 15%. This CDR3 comprises 13 residues. Looked up from germline, CDR1 is LGHDT and CDR2 is YNNKEL (reference sequence). Losses at the gene ends were 1 base for V and 6 bases for J; bases not matched to a gene: 2.

The clonotype originates from a woman older than 75 in a cohort sampled during active COVID-19. Material for sequencing was peripheral blood. The genes are TRBV3-1 (or the pseudogene TRBV3-2) and TRBJ1-1, with 7 positions matching TRBD1. The DNA of the CDR3 is TGTGCCAGCAGCCAAGGAGACAGGGCTGAAGCTTTCTTT. Its translation is CASSQGDRAEAFF.